This TCR beta chain was recorded in a study of T cell clonality in common variable immunodeficiency. Trimming took 2 bases from V and 5 from J, leaving 18 bases between them. CDR1 and CDR2 (germline): SQVTM, ANQGSEA. The CDR3 consists of 15 residues. At least ten counts were recorded for this clone. Its antigen is not known. The missing CDR3 end, 3 residues past where the read stops, is filled in from the germline J gene. CVID and control samples used equivalent genomic DNA input. Generated by immunoSEQ multiplex PCR, the TCRdb table keeps only in-frame clones and is missing some. Captured here are some 50,000 clones, none seen once; the top ten comprise about 1.8%. Study results and limitations: Compared with controls, CVID subjects had fewer shared TCRbeta clones. CVID subjects had higher TCRbeta clonality than healthy controls, most marked in about a third.

Heparinized whole blood, about 4.5 to 8.5 ml, came from each donor. The V call is TRBV29-1, the J call TRBJ1-1, with D tentatively TRBD1 (5 bases). Sequencing input: peripheral blood mononuclear cells. This clonotype originated in a person aged 18 to 69 in good health. CDR3 residues: CSVERGPGGRTEAFF. The covered CDR3 bases are TGCAGCGTTGAAAGGGGTCCAGGAGGGCGGACTGAA.